These T cell receptor beta chains were read from a single sample in a study of cytomegalovirus exposure and HLA in healthy donors. Assay used: immunoSEQ multiplex PCR; TCRdb lists only in-frame clones, some missing. The sample shows around 110,000 clones, approximately 80% of them seen only once. Sequencing input: PBMCs. These TCRs come from a man aged 30-40 years in good health and CMV-seropositive. Both conserved end residues are part of each CDR3. D genes are given only for firm matches. Only part of the rows carry a size: once, few, many, or a class if the clone is expanded.

TGTGCCAGCAGCCCACAATCCGGGACAGGGGGACGAATATATTTT,CASSPQSGTGGRIYF,NA,TRBD1,TRBJ1-3,TRBV7-2
TGTGCCAGCAGCCAAGAGGAGGGGTCAAACAATCAGCCCCAGCATTTT,CASSQEEGSNNQPQHF,NA,NA,TRBJ1-5,TRBV14
TGTGCTAGCAGCCGAGACAGGGGTCAGACCCAGTACTTC,CASSRDRGQTQYF,NA,TRBD1,TRBJ2-5,TRBV7-7
TGTGCCTGGGATTCAGGGGGGAATCAGCCCCAGCATTTT,CAWDSGGNQPQHF,NA,TRBD1,TRBJ1-5,TRBV30
TGTGCCAGCAGCGCGAGACTAGCGGCAGATACGCAGTATTTT,CASSARLAADTQYF,NA,TRBD2,TRBJ2-3,TRBV9
TGTGCCAGCAGATTAGGCGGCCCGGGGGAGGGAAAGCCCCAGCATTTT,CASRLGGPGEGKPQHF,NA,NA,TRBJ1-5,TRBV6-6
TGCGCCAGCAGCCAAGGTAACGGGGATGTGCGCGGCTACACCTTC,CASSQGNGDVRGYTF,NA,NA,TRBJ1-2,TRBV4-3
TGTGCCATCGGGACTAGCGGGGACTACGAGCAGTACTTC,CAIGTSGDYEQYF,NA,TRBD2,TRBJ2-7,TRBV10-3
TGTGCCAGTAGTATAGGGTCAGGTAAGGAGCCCCAGCATTTT,CASSIGSGKEPQHF,NA,NA,TRBJ1-5,TRBV19
TGTGCCAGCAGCTTAACCCCGGTTGGGGAGCTGTTTTTT,CASSLTPVGELFF,NA,NA,TRBJ2-2,TRBV13
TGCAGCGCAAAGCCGACAGGGCCCATCAGCGGGGGAGAGACCCAGTACTTC,CSAKPTGPISGGETQYF,NA,NA,TRBJ2-5,TRBV29-1
TGTGCCAGCAGCTTAGTAGGGGACAATGAGCAGTTCTTC,CASSLVGDNEQFF,NA,NA,TRBJ2-1,TRBV7-3
TGTGCCAGCAGCAACGCCGAGGATAGCGGGGGGGCAAACTACAATGAGCAGTTCTTC,CASSNAEDSGGANYNEQFF,few,TRBD2,TRBJ2-1,TRBV7-8
TGTGCCAGCAGGAGACAGGCAAGTAGCGGGTTCTACGAGCAGTACTTC,CASRRQASSGFYEQYF,NA,NA,TRBJ2-7,TRBV6-4
TGTTCCAGCAGCTCCGGTATATTTAACACTGAAGCTTTCTTT,CSSSSGIFNTEAFF,NA,NA,TRBJ1-1,TRBV7-9
TGTGCCATCAGTGATGAGAGTGGCGTCCGGGCCCAGCATTTT,CAISDESGVRAQHF,NA,NA,TRBJ1-5,TRBV10-3
TGTGCCAGCAGCCTCTCCCGGGACACCCCCTACGAGCAGTACTTC,CASSLSRDTPYEQYF,once,NA,TRBJ2-7,TRBV6-1
TGTGCCAGCAGTTCTGGGACAGGGGCTCCCTACAATGAGCAGTTCTTC,CASSSGTGAPYNEQFF,NA,TRBD1,TRBJ2-1,TRBV6-6
TGTGCCAGCAGCCAAGCATCCATTAGCGGGGACTCCTACAATGAGCAGTTCTTC,CASSQASISGDSYNEQFF,NA,TRBD2,TRBJ2-1,TRBV4-2
TGTGCCAGCAGCCAAGCCCCTCTGGGCGGCTACACCTTC,CASSQAPLGGYTF,NA,NA,TRBJ1-2,TRBV4-2
TGTGCCAGCAGTTTAGGACTAGCGGGAGGGCAGGAGACCCAGTACTTC,CASSLGLAGGQETQYF,NA,TRBD2,TRBJ2-5,TRBV6-6
TGCGCCAGCAGCCGACAGGGCTCTGGAAACACCATATATTTT,CASSRQGSGNTIYF,NA,TRBD1,TRBJ1-3,TRBV4-3
TGTGCCAGCAGCGGCAGCGGGGGGGCCCCCGAGCAGTACTTC,CASSGSGGAPEQYF,few,TRBD2,TRBJ2-7,TRBV9
TGTGCCAGCAGCCTCGGGACAGGGGGCCCTGAAGCTTTCTTT,CASSLGTGGPEAFF,NA,TRBD1,TRBJ1-1,TRBV7-9
TGTGCCAGCAGCCGAGGTCTCAACTATGGCTACACCTTC,CASSRGLNYGYTF,NA,NA,TRBJ1-2,TRBV11-3
TGTGCCAGCAGCTTTCAGGGGGGCGGGGAGACCCAGTACTTC,CASSFQGGGETQYF,once,NA,TRBJ2-5,TRBV7-2
TGTGCCAGCAGCGGCGACAGGGTTGTTGGAAACACCATATATTTT,CASSGDRVVGNTIYF,few,TRBD1,TRBJ1-3,TRBV7-9
TGTGCTAGCAGCAACAGAAACTATGGCTACACCTTC,CASSNRNYGYTF,NA,NA,TRBJ1-2,TRBV6-5
TGCGCCAGCAGCCAAGATATAGGGGCCGCTGGGTACACCGGGGAGCTGTTTTTT,CASSQDIGAAGYTGELFF,NA,NA,TRBJ2-2,TRBV4-3
TGTGCCAGCAGCGTAGGTGGCGGGAGAAGCAATGAGCAGTTCTTC,CASSVGGGRSNEQFF,NA,TRBD2,TRBJ2-1,TRBV9
TGTGCCAGCACCTTGGACAGATACTATGGCTACACCTTC,CASTLDRYYGYTF,NA,NA,TRBJ1-2,TRBV5-4
TGCGCCAGCAGCCAAGATCGGGGGGCACCATCAGCCCAGCATTTT,CASSQDRGAPSAQHF,NA,NA,TRBJ1-5,TRBV4-3
TGTGCCAGCAGCGCAGGACTAGCGGGAGGGGGAGATACGCAGTATTTT,CASSAGLAGGGDTQYF,NA,TRBD2,TRBJ2-3,TRBV7-9
TGTGCCAGCAGCCGCGGGGGGGGCACCGGGGAGCTGTTTTTT,CASSRGGGTGELFF,NA,TRBD2,TRBJ2-2,TRBV5-4
TGTGCCAGTAGTACAACCGGGAGGTGGAACACTGAAGCTTTCTTT,CASSTTGRWNTEAFF,NA,NA,TRBJ1-1,TRBV19
TGTGCCAGCAGTGAGTTTGGCAGGGGGCTTACTGAAGCTTTCTTT,CASSEFGRGLTEAFF,few,TRBD1,TRBJ1-1,TRBV2
TGTGCCACCAGCATGGTGACAGGGGGGGCCTACGAGCAGTACTTC,CATSMVTGGAYEQYF,NA,TRBD1,TRBJ2-7,TRBV15
TGTGCTAGCACCCACGGGGCGGCTAGCGGCTCCTACGAGCAGTACTTC,CASTHGAASGSYEQYF,NA,TRBD2,TRBJ2-7,TRBV7-7
TGTGCCAGCAGTCCCCCGGGGACACGCTCTGGGGCCAACGTCCTGACTTTC,CASSPPGTRSGANVLTF,once,NA,TRBJ2-6,TRBV28
TGTGCCAGCTCAAGTTCTTGGGCAGTACTCGACAAAGGCAGGGATGGCTACACCTTC,CASSSSWAVLDKGRDGYTF,once,NA,TRBJ1-2,TRBV18
TGTGCCTGGAGTGCCCGGGACAGGGACCACGAGCAGTACTTC,CAWSARDRDHEQYF,few,TRBD1,TRBJ2-7,TRBV30
TGTGCCAGCAGCCCCACAGAAGCCTACGAGCAGTACTTC,CASSPTEAYEQYF,NA,NA,TRBJ2-7,TRBV28
TGTGCCAGCAGCGCGGGACTAGTGACAGGAACAGATACGCAGTATTTT,CASSAGLVTGTDTQYF,NA,TRBD2,TRBJ2-3,TRBV11-3
TGTGCCAGCAGCTCAAGGGGGTACGAGCAGTACTTC,CASSSRGYEQYF,NA,NA,TRBJ2-7,TRBV9
TGTGCCAGCAGCTTAGTGAGGACTAACTATGGCTACACCTTC,CASSLVRTNYGYTF,NA,NA,TRBJ1-2,TRBV7-9
TGTGCCAGCAGTCGCGAACAGGGAAGCACTGAAGCTTTCTTT,CASSREQGSTEAFF,NA,NA,TRBJ1-1,TRBV2
TGTGCCAGCAGCCAAGATGTGGGGGGGGGCCATGAGACCCAGTACTTC,CASSQDVGGGHETQYF,NA,NA,TRBJ2-5,TRBV4-2
TGCGCCAGCAGTACGCGGGGCTCTGGGGCCAACGTCCTGACTTTC,CASSTRGSGANVLTF,few,NA,TRBJ2-6,TRBV5-1
TGTGCCAGCAGCTTAGAAGGACAGGGCCCAACGAACACCGGGGAGCTGTTTTTT,CASSLEGQGPTNTGELFF,NA,TRBD1,TRBJ2-2,TRBV13
TGTGCCAGCAGGGCTCGTGAGGGAGTCGGGGAGCTGTTTTTT,CASRAREGVGELFF,NA,NA,TRBJ2-2,TRBV2